This is a list of T cell receptor beta chains from one sample in a study of blood T cell repertoires in COVID-19. Sequenced by immunoSEQ multiplex PCR; TCRdb stores in-frame clones only, minus some. In the table there are about 99,000 clones, about 83% of which are singletons. The material sequenced was peripheral blood. Source of these receptors: a man between 65 and 80 years old with active or convalescent COVID-19. Both conserved end residues are part of each CDR3. A D gene is named only where the DNA matches it firmly. The size entry is marked missing in some rows and otherwise reads once, few, many or a size class.

D gene: NA; J gene: TRBJ2-7; clone size: NA; V gene: TRBV28; CDR3 DNA: TGTGCCAGCACCATACAGGGCCGCTCCTACGAGCAGTACTTC; CDR3 protein: CASTIQGRSYEQYF
D gene: TRBD1; J gene: TRBJ1-1; clone size: NA; V gene: TRBV5-1; CDR3 DNA: TGCGCCAGCAGCTTGGGGGGACAGGGTCCAACTGAAGCTTTCTTT; CDR3 protein: CASSLGGQGPTEAFF
D gene: TRBD1; J gene: TRBJ2-7; clone size: NA; V gene: TRBV7-9; CDR3 DNA: TGTGCCAGCAGCTCGGACAGGTTGGGGTACGAGCAGTACTTC; CDR3 protein: CASSSDRLGYEQYF
D gene: NA; J gene: TRBJ2-5; clone size: NA; V gene: TRBV5-4; CDR3 DNA: TGTGCCAGCAGCTTTGACAGGTTTGGAGGAGAGACCCAGTACTTC; CDR3 protein: CASSFDRFGGETQYF
D gene: TRBD1; J gene: TRBJ1-1; clone size: NA; V gene: TRBV19; CDR3 DNA: TGTGCCAGCCATTCTCGACAGGGGGGTACTGAAGCTTTCTTT; CDR3 protein: CASHSRQGGTEAFF
D gene: NA; J gene: TRBJ1-1; clone size: NA; V gene: TRBV2; CDR3 DNA: TGTGCCAGCAGTACAAGACAGAACACTGAAGCTTTCTTT; CDR3 protein: CASSTRQNTEAFF
D gene: NA; J gene: TRBJ1-1; clone size: NA; V gene: TRBV28; CDR3 DNA: TGTGCCAGCAGTTTTCCGGCAGGGCCCACTGAAGCTTTCTTT; CDR3 protein: CASSFPAGPTEAFF
D gene: NA; J gene: TRBJ1-2; clone size: NA; V gene: TRBV10-3; CDR3 DNA: TGTGCCATCAGTGAAGGAGGGAACTATGGCTACACCTTC; CDR3 protein: CAISEGGNYGYTF
D gene: NA; J gene: TRBJ2-7; clone size: once; V gene: TRBV5-5; CDR3 DNA: TGTGCCAGCAGCCCAGGGGCCAAGGGTCTTAGAGAGCAGTACTTC; CDR3 protein: CASSPGAKGLREQYF
D gene: NA; J gene: TRBJ2-1; clone size: NA; V gene: TRBV3-1/TRBV3-2; CDR3 DNA: TGTGCCAGCAGCTCTACTCGGGGGGCCGTGCCCTACAATGAGCAGTTCTTC; CDR3 protein: CASSSTRGAVPYNEQFF
D gene: NA; J gene: TRBJ1-5; clone size: NA; V gene: TRBV27; CDR3 DNA: TGTGCCAGCAGTGTCGCCGCCGGTACTTATAGCAATCAGCCCCAGCATTTT; CDR3 protein: CASSVAAGTYSNQPQHF
D gene: TRBD1; J gene: TRBJ1-6; clone size: NA; V gene: TRBV9; CDR3 DNA: TGTGCCAGCAGCGACCCCACGAACAGGGGAAAGGATTCACCCCTCCACTTT; CDR3 protein: CASSDPTNRGKDSPLHF
D gene: NA; J gene: TRBJ2-7; clone size: NA; V gene: TRBV7-2; CDR3 DNA: TGTGCCAGCAGCTTAGACGGGACACCTTCCTACGAGCAGTACTTC; CDR3 protein: CASSLDGTPSYEQYF
D gene: NA; J gene: TRBJ1-5; clone size: NA; V gene: TRBV19; CDR3 DNA: TGTGCCAGCGGACGCGCGGGCAGCGGAACCAATCAGCCCCAGCATTTT; CDR3 protein: CASGRAGSGTNQPQHF
D gene: NA; J gene: TRBJ1-2; clone size: once; V gene: TRBV7-9; CDR3 DNA: TGTGCCAGCAGCTTAGCAGGGACTCATGGCTACACCTTC; CDR3 protein: CASSLAGTHGYTF
D gene: NA; J gene: TRBJ1-4; clone size: NA; V gene: TRBV30; CDR3 DNA: TGTGCCTGGACGCGGCAGATGGGTGAAAAACTGTTTTTT; CDR3 protein: CAWTRQMGEKLFF
D gene: NA; J gene: TRBJ1-5; clone size: NA; V gene: TRBV28; CDR3 DNA: TGTGCCAGCAGTCCCCCGGAGGAAGCCCAAGGGTATCAGCCCCAGCATTTT; CDR3 protein: CASSPPEEAQGYQPQHF